The present T cell receptor beta chain was sequenced within a study of shared T cell receptors in the human thymus. The germline gives CDR1 SGDLS, CDR2 YYNGEE. V lost 0 bases and J lost 4; bases outside the gene matches: 7. This CDR3 region has 15 residues. The repertoire was sequenced with immunoSEQ multiplex PCR; TCRdb's copy has only in-frame clones and lacks some. Here the sample spans 500,000 to 750,000 clones, 88% being singletons. These sequences were also reported in another study, on human thymus T cells. This second study says: The study used thymus tissue resected during corrective heart surgery.

The chain couples TRBV9 to TRBJ2-7; 7 bases agree with TRBD2. The TCR comes from a boy younger than two with a congenital heart defect. Sequenced: thymocytes. The CDR3 nucleotides read TGTGCCAGCAGCGTAGCCCCCGGGACTATATACGAGCAGTACTTC. This sequence encodes CASSVAPGTIYEQYF.